This T cell receptor beta chain was sequenced during a study of T-cell reconstitution after alpha-beta-depleted transplantation in children. Library preparation (for TCRbeta) was performed with unique molecular identifiers. TCRdb reanalysed the PCR reads using MiXCR and keeps one entry per CDR3 protein. This table holds about 91,000 distinct CDR3 sequences, roughly 8% found once. This clonotype was seen many times. The input for sequencing was PBMCs from the stem cell graft donor, taken from the stem cell graft. The receptor was isolated from a human donor who donated a stem cell graft to a child with congenital amegakaryocytic thrombocytopenia.

The CDR3 sequence: CASRVGGLTEAFF. The CDR3 DNA reads as TGTGCCAGCAGGGTAGGTGGATTAACTGAAGCTTTCTTT. This chain joins TRBV12-3 or TRBV12-4 and TRBJ1-1; D unresolved. V dropped 6 bases and J dropped 5 bases, with 13 bases sitting between them. CDR3 length: 13 amino acids.